This TCR beta chain was obtained from a study of identifying expanded T cells in peripheral blood. Study results and limitations: Across healthy donors, higher total template counts meant significantly greater roughly 2-week count variance.

Sequenced by immunoSEQ multiplex PCR; TCRdb stores in-frame clones only, minus some. The sample lists about 89,000 clones; 70% to 90% were seen once. CDR3 length: 16 amino acids. V gave up 2 bases and J gave up 6 bases; unmatched junction bases: 6. The germline CDR1 and CDR2 sequences are SGHRS and YFSETQ. A remark on this clone: Its antigen is as yet unknown.

This TCR derives from a person aged 18 to 75 in good health. This chain joins TRBV5-1 and TRBJ1-4, with 11 bases fitting TRBD1. The sample taken for sequencing was blood. CDR3 nucleotide sequence: TGCGCCAGCAGCTTTGGAGGGACAGGGGGAGATGAAAAACTGTTTTTT. It is translated as CASSFGGTGGDEKLFF.